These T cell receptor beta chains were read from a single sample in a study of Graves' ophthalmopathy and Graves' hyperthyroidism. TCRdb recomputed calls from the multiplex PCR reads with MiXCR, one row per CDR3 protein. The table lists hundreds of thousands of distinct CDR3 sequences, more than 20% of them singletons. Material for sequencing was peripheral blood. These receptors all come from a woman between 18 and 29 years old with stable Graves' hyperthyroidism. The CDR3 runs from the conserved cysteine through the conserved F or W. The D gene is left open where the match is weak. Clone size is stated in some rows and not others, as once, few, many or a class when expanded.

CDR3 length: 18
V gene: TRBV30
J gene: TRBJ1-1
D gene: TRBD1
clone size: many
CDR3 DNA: TGTGCCTGGGTCGGGACAGGGGGTTTGGTTTCGGCGAACACTGAAGCTTTCTTT
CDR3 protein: CAWVGTGGLVSANTEAFF

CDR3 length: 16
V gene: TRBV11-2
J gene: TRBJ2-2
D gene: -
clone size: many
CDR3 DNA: TGTGCCAGCAGCACCGGCCTCAGGGCGAACACCGGGGAGCTGTTTTTT
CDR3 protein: CASSTGLRANTGELFF

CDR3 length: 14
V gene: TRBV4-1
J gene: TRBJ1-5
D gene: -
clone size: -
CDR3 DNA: TGCGCCAGCAGCCAAGATCTTGGCTATCAGCCCCAGCATTTT
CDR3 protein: CASSQDLGYQPQHF

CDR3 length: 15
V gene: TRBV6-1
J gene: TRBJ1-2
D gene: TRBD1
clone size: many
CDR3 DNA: TGTGCCAGCAGTGACCTACCGGGACAGGGCAATGGCTACACCTTC
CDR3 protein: CASSDLPGQGNGYTF

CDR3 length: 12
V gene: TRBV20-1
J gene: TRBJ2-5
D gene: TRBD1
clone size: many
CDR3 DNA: TGCAGGGTCGGACAGGGCCAAGAGACCCAGTACTTC
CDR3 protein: CRVGQGQETQYF

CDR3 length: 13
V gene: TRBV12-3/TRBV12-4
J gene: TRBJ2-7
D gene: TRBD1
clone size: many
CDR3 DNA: TGTGCCAGCAGTCCAAACAGGGGGTCGAAGCAGTACTTC
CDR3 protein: CASSPNRGSKQYF

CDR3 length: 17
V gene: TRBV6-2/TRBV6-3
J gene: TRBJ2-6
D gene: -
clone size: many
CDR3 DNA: TGTGCCAGCAGCCGGTCTTGGGGAAGAACTGGGGCCAACGTCCTGACTTTC
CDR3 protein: CASSRSWGRTGANVLTF

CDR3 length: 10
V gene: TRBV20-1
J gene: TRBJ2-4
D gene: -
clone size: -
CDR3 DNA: TGCAGTGCCCATCAAAACATTCAGTACTTC
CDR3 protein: CSAHQNIQYF

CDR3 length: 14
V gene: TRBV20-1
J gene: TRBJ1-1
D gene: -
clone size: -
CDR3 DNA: TGCAGTGCTAGAGATCCAGGGATGAACACTGAAGCTTTCTTT
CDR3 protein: CSARDPGMNTEAFF

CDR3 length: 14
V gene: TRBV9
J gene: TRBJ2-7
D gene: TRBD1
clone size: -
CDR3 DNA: TGTGCCAGCAGCGTAGAGGACAGGGGGTACGAGCAGTACTTC
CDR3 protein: CASSVEDRGYEQYF

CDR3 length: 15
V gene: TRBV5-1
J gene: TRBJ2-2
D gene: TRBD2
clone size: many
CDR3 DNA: TGCGCCAGCAGCTTTCCGGGACTAAACACCGGGGAGCTGTTTTTT
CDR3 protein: CASSFPGLNTGELFF

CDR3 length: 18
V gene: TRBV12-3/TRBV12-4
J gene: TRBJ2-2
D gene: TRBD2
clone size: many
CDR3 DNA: TGTGCCAGCAGTCCCCTTCCTAGCTGGGGAGGGCCCACCGGGGAGCTGTTTTTT
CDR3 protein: CASSPLPSWGGPTGELFF

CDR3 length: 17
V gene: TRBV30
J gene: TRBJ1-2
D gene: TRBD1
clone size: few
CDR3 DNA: TGTGCCTGGAGTGTAAGGACAGGGGTTTACCTAAGGGATGGCTACACCTTC
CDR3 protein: CAWSVRTGVYLRDGYTF

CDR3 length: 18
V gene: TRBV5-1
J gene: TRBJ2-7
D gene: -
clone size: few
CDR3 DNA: TGCGCCAGCAGCTTGGGGGCCCGTTTCCGGGATAGTCTCCACGAGCAGTACTTC
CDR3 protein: CASSLGARFRDSLHEQYF

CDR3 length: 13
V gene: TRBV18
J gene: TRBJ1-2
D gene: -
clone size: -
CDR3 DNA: TGTGCCAGCTCACCACAGACGGACTATGGCTTCACCTTC
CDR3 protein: CASSPQTDYGFTF

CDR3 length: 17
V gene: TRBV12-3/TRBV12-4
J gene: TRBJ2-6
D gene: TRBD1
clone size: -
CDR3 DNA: TGTGCCAGCAGTTTCGGGACAGGGGGGACCGGGGCCAACGTCCTGACTTTC
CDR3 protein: CASSFGTGGTGANVLTF

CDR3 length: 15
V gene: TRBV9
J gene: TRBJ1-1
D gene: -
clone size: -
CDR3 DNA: TGTGCCAGCAGCGTAGACCCTACAGGAAACACTGAAGCTTTCTTT
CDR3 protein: CASSVDPTGNTEAFF

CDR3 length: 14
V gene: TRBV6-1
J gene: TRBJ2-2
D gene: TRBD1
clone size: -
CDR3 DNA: TGTGCCAGCAGGGGGACAGGGGAATCCGGGGAGCTGTTTTTT
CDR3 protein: CASRGTGESGELFF

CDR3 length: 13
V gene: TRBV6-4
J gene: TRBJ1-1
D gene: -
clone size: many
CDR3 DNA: TGTGCCAGCAGCTCATACACGCAGGAGGAGGCTTTCTTT
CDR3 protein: CASSSYTQEEAFF

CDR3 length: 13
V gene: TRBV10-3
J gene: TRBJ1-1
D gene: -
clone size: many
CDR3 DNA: TGTGCCATCAGTGGGGCAGATAACACTGAAGCTTTCTTT
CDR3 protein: CAISGADNTEAFF

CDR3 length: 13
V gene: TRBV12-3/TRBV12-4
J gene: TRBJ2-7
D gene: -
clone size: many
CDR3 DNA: TGTGCCAGCAGTTTTTTGAGGGCGGGGGAGCAGTACTTC
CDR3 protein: CASSFLRAGEQYF

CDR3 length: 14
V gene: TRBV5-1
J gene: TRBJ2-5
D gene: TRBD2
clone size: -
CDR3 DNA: TGCGCCAGCAGCCCTAGCGGGATTAAAGAGACCCAGTACTTC
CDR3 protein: CASSPSGIKETQYF

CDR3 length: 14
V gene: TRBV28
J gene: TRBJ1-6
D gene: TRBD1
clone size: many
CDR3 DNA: TGTGCCAGCAGTTTCGTGGGACAGGGACTACGATTCCACTTT
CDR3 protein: CASSFVGQGLRFHF

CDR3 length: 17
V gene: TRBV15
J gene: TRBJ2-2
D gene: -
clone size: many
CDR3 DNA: TGTGCCACCAGCAGAGATAGGACTCGGCTTAGGACCGGGGAGCTGTTTTTT
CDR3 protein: CATSRDRTRLRTGELFF

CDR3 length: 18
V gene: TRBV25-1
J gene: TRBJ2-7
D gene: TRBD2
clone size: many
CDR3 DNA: TGTGCCAGCAGTGACGTCCCGGGACTAGCGGGAGGGCCGGGGGAGCAGTACTTC
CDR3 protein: CASSDVPGLAGGPGEQYF

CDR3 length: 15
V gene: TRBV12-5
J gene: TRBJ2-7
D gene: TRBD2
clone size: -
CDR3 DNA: TGTGCTAGTGGTTTGGCCTCCCTATGGGGAGGGGAGCAGTACTTC
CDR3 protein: CASGLASLWGGEQYF

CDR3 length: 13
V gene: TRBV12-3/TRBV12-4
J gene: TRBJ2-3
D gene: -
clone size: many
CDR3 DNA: TGTGCCAGCAGTTTTAGCGTTATGGATACGCAGTATTTT
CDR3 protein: CASSFSVMDTQYF

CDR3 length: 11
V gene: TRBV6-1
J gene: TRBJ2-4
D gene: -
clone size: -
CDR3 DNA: TGTGCCAGCAGCAGTGAAAACATTCAGTACTTC
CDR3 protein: CASSSENIQYF

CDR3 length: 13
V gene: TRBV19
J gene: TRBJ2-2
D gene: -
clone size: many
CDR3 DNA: TGTGCCAGTAGCAGGGGCGGGGCCGGGGAGCTGTTTTTT
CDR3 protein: CASSRGGAGELFF

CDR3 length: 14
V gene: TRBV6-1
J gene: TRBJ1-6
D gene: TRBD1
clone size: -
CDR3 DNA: TGTGCCAACCGAAGGGGGCCGGATAATTCACCCCTCCACTTT
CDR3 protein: CANRRGPDNSPLHF

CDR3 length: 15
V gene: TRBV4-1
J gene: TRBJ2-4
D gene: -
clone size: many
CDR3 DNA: TGCGCCAGCAGCCAAGCCGGTCAGGCCAAAAACATTCAGTACTTC
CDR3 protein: CASSQAGQAKNIQYF

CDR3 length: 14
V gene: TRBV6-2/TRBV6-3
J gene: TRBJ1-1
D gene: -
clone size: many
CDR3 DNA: TGTGCCAGCAGTTACTTCCAGGGAAACACTGAAGCTTTCTTT
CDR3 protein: CASSYFQGNTEAFF

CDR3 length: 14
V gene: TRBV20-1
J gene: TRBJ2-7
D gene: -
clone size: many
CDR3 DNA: TGCAGTGCTAGAGATCTACTAGCTTGGGGCGAGCAGTACTTC
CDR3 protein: CSARDLLAWGEQYF

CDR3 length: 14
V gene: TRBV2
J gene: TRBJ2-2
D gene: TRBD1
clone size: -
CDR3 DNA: TGTGCCAGCAGTGGCGCGACAGGGTTCGGGGAGCTGTTTTTT
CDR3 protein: CASSGATGFGELFF

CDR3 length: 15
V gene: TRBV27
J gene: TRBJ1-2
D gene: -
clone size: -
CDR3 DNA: TGTGCCAGCAGTCCTGCGGCACAGCGTAACTATGGCTACACCTTC
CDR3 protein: CASSPAAQRNYGYTF

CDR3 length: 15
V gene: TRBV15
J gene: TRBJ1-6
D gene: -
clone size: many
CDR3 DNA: TGTGCCACCAGCGTTAACGCAGGGCTGAATTCACCCCTCCACTTT
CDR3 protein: CATSVNAGLNSPLHF

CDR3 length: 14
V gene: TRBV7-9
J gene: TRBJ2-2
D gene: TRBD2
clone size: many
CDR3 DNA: TGTGCCAGCGAGAGCGGGATGTACACCGGGGAGCTGTTTTTT
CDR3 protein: CASESGMYTGELFF

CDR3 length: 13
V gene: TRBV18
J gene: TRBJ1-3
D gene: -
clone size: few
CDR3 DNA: TGTGCCAGCTCACCTCTCCATGGAAACACCATATATTTT
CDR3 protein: CASSPLHGNTIYF

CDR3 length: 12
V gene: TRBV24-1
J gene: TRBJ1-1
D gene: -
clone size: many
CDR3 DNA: TGTGCCACCCGGGGGGAAGGCACTGAAGCTTTCTTT
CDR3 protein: CATRGEGTEAFF

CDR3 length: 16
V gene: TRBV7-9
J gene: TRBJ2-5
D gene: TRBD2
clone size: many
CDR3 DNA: TGTGCCAGCAGCCTGGGGACTAGCGGAATCCAAGAGACCCAGTACTTC
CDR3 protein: CASSLGTSGIQETQYF

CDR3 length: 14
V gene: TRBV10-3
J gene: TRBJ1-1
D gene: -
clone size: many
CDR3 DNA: TGTGCCATCAATACCAACAGGGAACGGGCTGAAGCTTTCTTT
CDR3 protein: CAINTNRERAEAFF

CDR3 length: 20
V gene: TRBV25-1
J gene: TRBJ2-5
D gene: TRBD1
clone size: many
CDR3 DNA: TGTGCCAGCAGTGAACCCCTACCGGGACAGGGAGAGAGGGGGCAAGAGACCCAGTACTTC
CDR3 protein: CASSEPLPGQGERGQETQYF

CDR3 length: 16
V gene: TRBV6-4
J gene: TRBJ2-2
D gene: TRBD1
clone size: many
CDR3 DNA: TGTGCCAGCAGCCCGACAGGGGAAGGGAACACCGGGGAGCTGTTTTTT
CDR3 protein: CASSPTGEGNTGELFF

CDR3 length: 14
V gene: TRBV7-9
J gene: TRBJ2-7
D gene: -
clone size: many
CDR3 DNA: TGTGCCAGCAGCTTAGCAGGGAACGCCTACGAGCAGTACTTC
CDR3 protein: CASSLAGNAYEQYF

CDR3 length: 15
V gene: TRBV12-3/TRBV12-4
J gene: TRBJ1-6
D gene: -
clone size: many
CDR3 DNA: TGTGCCAGCAGTTTAACTCCGGGAATAAGGTCACCCCTCCACTTT
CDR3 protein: CASSLTPGIRSPLHF

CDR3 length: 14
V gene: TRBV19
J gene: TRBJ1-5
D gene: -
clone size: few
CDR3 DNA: TGTGCCAGTAGTATAGAAAGGGCCTGGGGGCCCCAGCATTTT
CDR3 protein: CASSIERAWGPQHF

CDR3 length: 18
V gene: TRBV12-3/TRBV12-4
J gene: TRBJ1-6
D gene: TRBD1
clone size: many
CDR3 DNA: TGTGCCAGCAGTACCGGGACAGGGTACGGGGACGGGAATTCACCCCTCCACTTT
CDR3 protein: CASSTGTGYGDGNSPLHF

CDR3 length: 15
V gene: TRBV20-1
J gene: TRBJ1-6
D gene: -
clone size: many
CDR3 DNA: TGCAGTGCTAGAGATGAATTCCCGGGGAATTCACCCCTCCACTTT
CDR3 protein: CSARDEFPGNSPLHF

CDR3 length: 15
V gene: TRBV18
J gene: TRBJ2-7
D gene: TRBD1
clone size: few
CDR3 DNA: TGTGCCAGCTCACCAGGGGGACAGGGGGCCTACGAGCAGTACTTC
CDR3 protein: CASSPGGQGAYEQYF

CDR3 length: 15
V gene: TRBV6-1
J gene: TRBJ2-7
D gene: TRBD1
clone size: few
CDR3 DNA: TGTGCCAGCACCCAAGGGGGACAGGGGGTGGACGAGCAGTACTTC
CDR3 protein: CASTQGGQGVDEQYF

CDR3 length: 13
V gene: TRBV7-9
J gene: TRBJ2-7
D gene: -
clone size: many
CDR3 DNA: TGTGCCAGCAGCTCCACAGGGTACGGCGAGCAGTACTTC
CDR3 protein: CASSSTGYGEQYF

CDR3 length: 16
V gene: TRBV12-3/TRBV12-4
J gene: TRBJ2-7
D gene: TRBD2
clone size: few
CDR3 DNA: TGTGCCAGCAGTTTAGCGGGACTAGCGGGAGCTCGGGAGCAGTACTTC
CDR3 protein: CASSLAGLAGAREQYF

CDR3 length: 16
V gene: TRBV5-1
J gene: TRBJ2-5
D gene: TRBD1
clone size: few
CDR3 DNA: TGCGCCAGCAGCCCCGGTCCGACAGGGACGCGAGAGACCCAGTACTTC
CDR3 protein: CASSPGPTGTRETQYF